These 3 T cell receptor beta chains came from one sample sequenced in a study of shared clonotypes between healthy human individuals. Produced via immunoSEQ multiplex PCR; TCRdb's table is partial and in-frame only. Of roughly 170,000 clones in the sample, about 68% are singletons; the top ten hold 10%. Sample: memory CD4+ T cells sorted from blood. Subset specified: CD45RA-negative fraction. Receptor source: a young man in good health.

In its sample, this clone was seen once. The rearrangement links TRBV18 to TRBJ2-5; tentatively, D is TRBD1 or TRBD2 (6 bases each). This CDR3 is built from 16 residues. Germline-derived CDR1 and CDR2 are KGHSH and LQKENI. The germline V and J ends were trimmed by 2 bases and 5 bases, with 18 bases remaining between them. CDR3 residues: CASSPLKIRGGETQYF. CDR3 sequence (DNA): TGTGCCAGCTCACCATTGAAAATTCGAGGGGGGGAGACCCAGTACTTC.

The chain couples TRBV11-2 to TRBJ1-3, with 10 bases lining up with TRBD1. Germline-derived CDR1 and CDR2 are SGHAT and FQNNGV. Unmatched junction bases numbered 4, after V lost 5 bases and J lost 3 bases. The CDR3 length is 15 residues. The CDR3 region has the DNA TGTGCCAGCAGCCCCGGGACAGGGGTTGGAAACACCATATATTTT. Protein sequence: CASSPGTGVGNTIYF.

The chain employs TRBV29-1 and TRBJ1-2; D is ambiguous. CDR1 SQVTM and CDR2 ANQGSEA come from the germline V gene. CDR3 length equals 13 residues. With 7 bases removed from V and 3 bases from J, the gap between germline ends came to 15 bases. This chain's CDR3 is CSGLIDWDYGYTF. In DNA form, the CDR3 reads TGCAGCGGGCTAATCGACTGGGACTATGGCTACACCTTC.